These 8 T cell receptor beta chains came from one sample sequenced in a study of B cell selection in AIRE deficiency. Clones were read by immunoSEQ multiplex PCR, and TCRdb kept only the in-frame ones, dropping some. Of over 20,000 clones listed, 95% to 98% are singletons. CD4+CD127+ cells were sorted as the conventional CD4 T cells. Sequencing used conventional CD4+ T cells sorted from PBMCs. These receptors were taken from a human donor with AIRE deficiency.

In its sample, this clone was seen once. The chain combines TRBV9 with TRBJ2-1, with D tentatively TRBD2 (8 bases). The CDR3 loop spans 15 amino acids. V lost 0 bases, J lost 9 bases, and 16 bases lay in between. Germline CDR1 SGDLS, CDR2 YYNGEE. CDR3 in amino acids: CASSVEGGRTGEQFF. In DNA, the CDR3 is TGTGCCAGCAGCGTAGAAGGCGGGAGGACAGGTGAGCAGTTCTTC.

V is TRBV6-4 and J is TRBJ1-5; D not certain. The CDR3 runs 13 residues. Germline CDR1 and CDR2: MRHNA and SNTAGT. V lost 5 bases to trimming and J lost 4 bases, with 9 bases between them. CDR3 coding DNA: TGTGCCAGCAGTCCGGAGATAAATCAGCCCCAGCATTTT. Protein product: CASSPEINQPQHF.

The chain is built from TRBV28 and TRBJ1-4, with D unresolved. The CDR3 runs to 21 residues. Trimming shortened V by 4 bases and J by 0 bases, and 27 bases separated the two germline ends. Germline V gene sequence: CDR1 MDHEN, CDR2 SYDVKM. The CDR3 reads CASSSRIPGLVAGPTNEKLFF. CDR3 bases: TGTGCCAGCAGTTCTAGAATCCCTGGGTTGGTCGCTGGACCAACTAATGAAAAACTGTTTTTT.

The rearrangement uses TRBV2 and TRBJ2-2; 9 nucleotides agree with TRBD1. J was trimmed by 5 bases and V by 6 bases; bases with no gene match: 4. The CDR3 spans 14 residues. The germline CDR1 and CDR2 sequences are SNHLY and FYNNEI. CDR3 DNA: TGTGCCAGCAGGGGGGACAGGGTGACCGGGGAGCTGTTTTTT. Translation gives CASRGDRVTGELFF. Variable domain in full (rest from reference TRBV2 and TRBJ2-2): EPEVTQTPSHQVTQMGQEVILRCVPISNHLYFYWYRQILGQKVEFLVSFYNNEISEKSEIFDDQFSVERPDGSNFTLKIRSTKLEDSAMYFCASRGDRVTGELFFGEGSRLTVL.

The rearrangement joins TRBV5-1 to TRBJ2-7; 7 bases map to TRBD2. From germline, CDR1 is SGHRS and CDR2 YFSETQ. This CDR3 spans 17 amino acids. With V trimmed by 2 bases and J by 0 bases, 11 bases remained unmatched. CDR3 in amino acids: CASSFQTGGLISYEQYF. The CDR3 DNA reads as TGCGCCAGCAGCTTTCAAACGGGAGGACTTATCTCCTACGAGCAGTACTTC. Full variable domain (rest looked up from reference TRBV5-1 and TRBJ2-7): KAGVTQTPRYLIKTRGQQVTLSCSPISGHRSVSWYQQTPGQGLQFLFEYFSETQRNKGNFPGRFSGRQFSNSRSEMNVSTLELGDSALYLCASSFQTGGLISYEQYFGPGTRLTVT.

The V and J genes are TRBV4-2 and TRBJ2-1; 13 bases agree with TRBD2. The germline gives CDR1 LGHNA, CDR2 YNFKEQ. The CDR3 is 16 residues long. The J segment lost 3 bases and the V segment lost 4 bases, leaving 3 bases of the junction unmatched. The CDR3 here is CASSPGTSGVYNEQFF. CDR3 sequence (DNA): TGTGCCAGCAGCCCGGGGACTAGCGGGGTCTACAATGAGCAGTTCTTC.

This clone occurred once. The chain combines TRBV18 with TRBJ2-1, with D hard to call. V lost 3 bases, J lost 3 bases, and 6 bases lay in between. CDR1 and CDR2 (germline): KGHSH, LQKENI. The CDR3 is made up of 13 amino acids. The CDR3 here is CASSPVVYNEQFF. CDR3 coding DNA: TGTGCCAGCTCACCGGTTGTCTACAATGAGCAGTTCTTC. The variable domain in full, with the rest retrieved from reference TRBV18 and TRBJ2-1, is NAGVMQNPRHLVRRRGQEARLRCSPMKGHSHVYWYRQLPEEGLKFMVYLQKENIIDESGMPKERFSAEFPKEGPSILRIQQVVRGDSAAYFCASSPVVYNEQFFGPGTRLTVL.

The CDR3 nucleotides are TGTGCCAGTAGTGAAAGCCTGGGACTAGCGAGGACAGATACGCAGTATTTT. It translates to CASSESLGLARTDTQYF. The gene calls are TRBV19 and TRBJ2-3; 10 bases align to TRBD2. The V and J ends lost 5 bases and 3 bases, in that order; junction bases with no gene match: 11. Germline values: CDR1 LNHDA, CDR2 SQIVND (reference sequence). The CDR3 has 17 residues.